Reported below is one T cell receptor (beta chain). The CDR3 length is 15 residues. V was shortened by 8 bases and J by 4 bases, with 18 bases between the two germline ends. Germline V gene sequence: CDR1 SGHRS, CDR2 YFSETQ. This PCR relied on a set of 60 Vbeta primers and 13 Jbeta primers. TCRdb's table, derived via immunoSEQ multiplex PCR, lists solely in-frame clones and lacks some. The repertoire consists of over 65,000 clones, with roughly 77% occurring once and the leading ten covering approximately 2%. This specimen comes from a study of cytomegalovirus exposure and HLA in healthy donors. The sample comprised PBMCs. This sequence was found in a man aged 40-49 years in good health and CMV-seronegative. The rearrangement joins TRBV5-1 to TRBJ2-2; a weak D match, TRBD1 (6 bases). CDR3 region: CASLSSGTSTGELFF. CDR3 coding DNA: TGCGCCAGTCTCAGTTCCGGGACATCCACCGGGGAGCTGTTTTTT.